This T cell receptor (beta chain) derives from a study of memory CD4+ T cells and cytomegalovirus serostatus. Study results and caveats: About 40% of the 164 known CMV-associated TCRbeta sequences appeared in CD4+ memory.

The repertoire was sequenced with immunoSEQ multiplex PCR; TCRdb's copy has only in-frame clones and lacks some. Among about 41,000 clones, around 79% were seen once, and the ten largest hold about 0.79%. Single viable CD3+CD4+CD8-CD45RO+ cells were sorted as the memory CD4+ T cells. The CDR3 runs to 17 residues. V dropped 2 bases and J dropped 7; count of bases not matched to a gene: 14. Germline-derived CDR1 and CDR2 are SGHNT and YYREEE (reference sequence). A remark on this clone: What it recognizes is unknown.

V is TRBV5-4 and J is TRBJ2-1, with 8 bases matching TRBD2. Source material: memory CD4+ T cells from blood. The TCR was taken from an adult in good health and CMV-seronegative. This CDR3 reads CASSFSLLEGLANEQFF. The DNA for the CDR3 is TGTGCCAGCAGCTTCTCCCTTTTAGAAGGACTAGCAAATGAGCAGTTCTTC.